A selection of T cell receptor beta chains follows, all from one sample in a study of blood T cell repertoires in COVID-19. Data came from immunoSEQ multiplex PCR; TCRdb stores just in-frame clones and leaves some out. The table has some 250,000 clones, 70% to 90% seen once. Sequenced input: peripheral blood. Receptors originate from a man in his thirties or forties who had recovered from COVID-19. CDR3s leave out the opening cysteine and the closing phenylalanine or tryptophan.

>TRBV6-4|TRBJ2-2
ASSRTGDLTGELF
>TRBV4-2|TRBJ1-2
ASSQGAGRQYGYT
>TRBV4-3|TRBJ2-7
ASSQIPDSLYEQY
>TRBV2|TRBJ1-5
ASTRQGGSNQPQH
>TRBV10-1|TRBJ1-1
ASRGYTGYHTEAF
>TRBV7-6|TRBJ1-2
ASSPGEGLGGYGYT
>TRBV23-1|TRBJ2-7
ASSQSTGKDFCEQY
>TRBV7-2|TRBJ2-7
ASAGGTGVSYEQY
>TRBV15|TRBJ2-6
ATSRGDISGANVLT
>TRBV7-2|TRBJ1-1
ASSPRALGVGGNTEAF
>TRBV5-5|TRBJ2-1
ASSFRGNSYNEQF
>TRBV9|TRBJ2-1
ASKGLDNYNEQF
>TRBV19|TRBJ1-2
ASSIGRGGYT
>TRBV2|TRBJ2-2
ASSEALAVTGELF
>TRBV19|TRBJ1-6
ASKLPVSPNSPLH
>TRBV19|TRBJ2-7
ASSIAWTGSSYEQY
>TRBV5-1|TRBJ2-7
ASRWGVNNEQY
>TRBV5-4|TRBJ2-5
ASRTELTQETQY
>TRBV6-5|TRBJ1-4
ASSLGQRWEKLF
>TRBV4-3|TRBJ1-4
ASSQDRGNEKLF
>TRBV9|TRBJ2-5
ASRVGGRETQY
>TRBV18|TRBJ2-2
ASSPPGGITGELF
>TRBV6-5|TRBJ1-3
ASTPGQAGNTIY
>TRBV7-9|TRBJ2-1
ASSLKGQLSSYNEQF
>TRBV6-5|TRBJ2-3
ASSYSGGAGADTQY
>TRBV5-1|TRBJ1-3
ASSGRTTGPGNTIY
>TRBV4-1|TRBJ1-1
ASSQDPGGRAF
>TRBV3-1/TRBV3-2|TRBJ1-6
ASSPGQIYNSPLH
>TRBV2|TRBJ2-1
ASSRPEITYNEQF
>TRBV27|TRBJ2-3
ASSQQTGDTQY
>TRBV11-3|TRBJ2-7
ASSLDRHGTAYEQY
>TRBV6-6|TRBJ2-7
ALGAGENSEQY
>TRBV19|TRBJ2-7
ASSIFREGEQY